This T cell receptor (beta chain) was retrieved from a study of blood T cell repertoires in COVID-19. Background on the study: Material from acute and convalescent COVID-19 was sourced from the United States, Italy and Spain. T cells, B-cell-depleted T cells, or PBMCs provided the cDNA or gDNA that served as material.

V lost 4 bases and J 7 bases, leaving 10 bases between the germline ends. In germline, CDR1 is LNHDA, CDR2 SQIVND (reference sequence). This CDR3 is built from 13 residues. Measured with immunoSEQ multiplex PCR; TCRdb has only the in-frame clones, and not every one. The sample shows fewer than 90,000 clones, roughly 88% of them seen only once. The sample comprised peripheral blood. This chain uses TRBV19 with TRBJ2-2, with D possibly matching TRBD1 (6 bases). This TCR came from a man aged 25 to 40 with acute or convalescent COVID-19. The CDR3 is CASSTGQYGELFF. For the CDR3, the DNA is TGTGCCAGTAGTACCGGACAGTACGGGGAGCTGTTTTTT.